This T cell receptor beta chain was sequenced for a study of blood T cells in healthy people across ages. The authors ran a second PCR of about 7 to 11 cycles using a sample-barcoded 5' primer and a J-beta primer mix. Every single cDNA molecule received a tag from a template-switch adaptor with 12 random nucleotides. TCRdb re-called the 5' RACE reads through MiXCR, storing one row per CDR3 protein. The table lists roughly 1.6 million distinct CDR3 sequences, roughly 30% of them singletons. Germline CDR1 and CDR2: MGHRA and YSYEKL. Trimming cost V 2 bases and J 9 bases; bases outside gene matches: 8. The CDR3 loop spans 16 amino acids. This clonotype was observed a handful of times.

J is TRBJ1-6 and V is TRBV4-1; 9 nucleotides line up with TRBD1. Sequencing input: blood. This clonotype originated in a woman aged 25 to 39 in good health. The CDR3: CASSQPPGQGASPLHF. CDR3 coding DNA: TGCGCCAGCAGCCAACCCCCGGGACAGGGTGCTTCACCCCTCCACTTT.